This T cell receptor beta chain was observed in a study of T cell responses to AZD1222 COVID-19 vaccine. At the level of the study: Pooled samples include second doses given at about 4 or 12 weeks. Study results and caveats: The donor cohort was predominantly white British with a female majority, and clonal diversity may have been underestimated.

Generated by immunoSEQ multiplex PCR, the TCRdb table keeps only in-frame clones and is missing some. This sample carries about 150,000 clones, about 91% of them seen once, and the ten largest clones take approximately 2.2%. A remark on this clone: The antigen remains unidentified.

CDR3 length equals 15 residues. Germline lookup yields CDR1 SEHNR and CDR2 FQNEAQ (reference sequence). The V gene lost 6 bases and the J gene lost 5 bases, with 16 bases spanning the gap. The chain couples TRBV7-9 to TRBJ2-2; D is unclear. This TCR came from an adult in good health. The sequencing used peripheral blood, collected on day 0 of AZD1222 vaccination. This CDR3 is CASSRLDVGTGELFF. The CDR3 DNA sequence: TGTGCCAGCAGTCGCTTAGACGTGGGGACCGGGGAGCTGTTTTTT.